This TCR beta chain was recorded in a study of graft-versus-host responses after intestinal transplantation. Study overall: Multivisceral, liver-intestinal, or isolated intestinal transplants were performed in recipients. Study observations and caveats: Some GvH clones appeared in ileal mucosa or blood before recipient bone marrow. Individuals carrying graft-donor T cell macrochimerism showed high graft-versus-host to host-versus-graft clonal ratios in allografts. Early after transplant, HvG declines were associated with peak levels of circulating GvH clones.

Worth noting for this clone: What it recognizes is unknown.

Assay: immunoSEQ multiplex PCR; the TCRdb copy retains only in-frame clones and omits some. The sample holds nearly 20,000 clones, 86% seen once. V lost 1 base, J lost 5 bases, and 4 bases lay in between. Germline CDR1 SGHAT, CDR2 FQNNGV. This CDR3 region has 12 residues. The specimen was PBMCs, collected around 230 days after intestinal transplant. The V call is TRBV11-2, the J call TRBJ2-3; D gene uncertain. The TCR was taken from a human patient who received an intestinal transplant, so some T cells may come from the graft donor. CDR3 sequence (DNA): TGTGCCAGCAGCTTAGCGTTAGATACGCAGTATTTT. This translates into CASSLALDTQYF.